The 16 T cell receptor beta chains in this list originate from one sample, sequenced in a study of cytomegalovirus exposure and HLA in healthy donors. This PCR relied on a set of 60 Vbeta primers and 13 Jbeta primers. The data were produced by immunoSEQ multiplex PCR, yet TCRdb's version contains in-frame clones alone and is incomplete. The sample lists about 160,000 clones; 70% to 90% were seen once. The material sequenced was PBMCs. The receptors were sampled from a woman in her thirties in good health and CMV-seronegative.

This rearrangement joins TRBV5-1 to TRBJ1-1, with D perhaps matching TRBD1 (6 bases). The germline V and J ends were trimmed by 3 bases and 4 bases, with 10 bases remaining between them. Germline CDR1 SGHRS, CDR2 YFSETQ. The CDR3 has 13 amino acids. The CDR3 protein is CASSSRGATEAFF. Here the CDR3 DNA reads TGCGCCAGCAGCTCGCGGGGGGCCACTGAAGCTTTCTTT.

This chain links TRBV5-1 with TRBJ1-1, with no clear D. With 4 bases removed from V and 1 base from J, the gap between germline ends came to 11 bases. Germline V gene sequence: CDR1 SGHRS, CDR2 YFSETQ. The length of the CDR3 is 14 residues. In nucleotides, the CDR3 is TGCGCCAGCAGCATGGACGGGAAGAACACTGAAGCTTTCTTT. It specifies CASSMDGKNTEAFF.

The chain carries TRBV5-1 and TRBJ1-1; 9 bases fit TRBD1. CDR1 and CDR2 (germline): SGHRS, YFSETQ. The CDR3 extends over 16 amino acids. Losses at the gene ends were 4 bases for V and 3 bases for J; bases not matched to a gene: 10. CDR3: CASSTGTGILDTEAFF. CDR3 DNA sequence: TGCGCCAGCAGCACCGGGACAGGGATTTTAGACACTGAAGCTTTCTTT.

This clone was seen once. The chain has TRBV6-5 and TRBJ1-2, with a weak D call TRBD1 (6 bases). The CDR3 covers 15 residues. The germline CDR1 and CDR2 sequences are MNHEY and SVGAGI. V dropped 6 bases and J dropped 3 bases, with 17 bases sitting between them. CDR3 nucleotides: TGTGCCAGCAGACCCCGGCCTTCAGGGGACTATGGCTACACCTTC. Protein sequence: CASRPRPSGDYGYTF.

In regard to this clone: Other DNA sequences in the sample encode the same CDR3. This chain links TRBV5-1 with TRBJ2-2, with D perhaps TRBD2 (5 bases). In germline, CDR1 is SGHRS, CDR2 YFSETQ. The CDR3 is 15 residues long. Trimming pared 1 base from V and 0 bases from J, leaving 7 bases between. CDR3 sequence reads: CASSLSGTNTGELFF. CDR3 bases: TGCGCCAGCAGCTTGTCGGGGACGAACACCGGGGAGCTGTTTTTT.

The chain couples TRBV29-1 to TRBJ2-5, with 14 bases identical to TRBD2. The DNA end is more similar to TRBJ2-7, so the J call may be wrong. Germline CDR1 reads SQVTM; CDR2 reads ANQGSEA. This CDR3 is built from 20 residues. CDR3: CSVEVWGPGTSGRGSYEQYF. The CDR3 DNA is TGCAGCGTTGAAGTTTGGGGCCCCGGGACTAGCGGGAGAGGGTCCTACGAGCAGTACTTC.

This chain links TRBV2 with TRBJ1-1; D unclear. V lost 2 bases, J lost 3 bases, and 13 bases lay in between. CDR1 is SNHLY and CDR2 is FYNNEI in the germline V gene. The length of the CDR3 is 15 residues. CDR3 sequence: CASSELVGLHTEAFF. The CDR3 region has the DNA TGTGCCAGCAGTGAATTGGTGGGCCTACACACTGAAGCTTTCTTT.

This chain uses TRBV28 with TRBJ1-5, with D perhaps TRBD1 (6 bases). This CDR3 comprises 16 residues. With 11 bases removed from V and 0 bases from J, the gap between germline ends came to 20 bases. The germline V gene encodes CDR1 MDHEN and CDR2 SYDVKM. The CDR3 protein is CASRLGADYSNQPQHF. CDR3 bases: TGTGCCTCTCGCCTGGGGGCAGATTATAGCAATCAGCCCCAGCATTTT.

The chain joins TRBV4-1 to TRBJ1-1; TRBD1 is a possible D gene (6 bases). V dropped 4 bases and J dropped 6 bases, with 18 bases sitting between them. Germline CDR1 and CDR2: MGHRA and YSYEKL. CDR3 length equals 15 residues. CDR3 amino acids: CASSLLTGMRAEAFF. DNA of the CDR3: TGCGCCAGCAGCCTACTTACAGGGATGCGGGCTGAAGCTTTCTTT.

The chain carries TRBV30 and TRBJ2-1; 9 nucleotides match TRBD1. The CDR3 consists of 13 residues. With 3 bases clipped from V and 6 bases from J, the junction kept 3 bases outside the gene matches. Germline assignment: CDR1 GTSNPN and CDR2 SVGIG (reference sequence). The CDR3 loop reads CAWSRQGVNEQFF. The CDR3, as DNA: TGTGCCTGGAGCCGACAGGGGGTCAATGAGCAGTTCTTC. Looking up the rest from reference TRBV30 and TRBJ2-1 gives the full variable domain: SQTIHQWPATLVQPVGSPLSLECTVEGTSNPNLYWYRQAAGRGLQLLFYSVGIGQISSEVPQNLSASRPQDRQFILSSKKLLLSDSGFYLCAWSRQGVNEQFFGPGTRLTVL.

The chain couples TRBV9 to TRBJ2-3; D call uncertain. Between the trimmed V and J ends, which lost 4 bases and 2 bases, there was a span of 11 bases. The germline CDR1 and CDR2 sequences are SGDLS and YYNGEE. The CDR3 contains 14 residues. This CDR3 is CASSPEAPTDTQYF. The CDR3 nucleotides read TGTGCCAGCAGCCCCGAAGCCCCCACAGATACGCAGTATTTT.

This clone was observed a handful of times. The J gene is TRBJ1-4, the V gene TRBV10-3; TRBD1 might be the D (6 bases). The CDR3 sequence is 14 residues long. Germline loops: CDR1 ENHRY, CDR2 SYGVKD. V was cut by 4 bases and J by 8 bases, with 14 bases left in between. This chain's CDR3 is CAISGTEGVEKLFF. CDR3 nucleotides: TGTGCCATCAGTGGGACAGAAGGAGTAGAAAAACTGTTTTTT.

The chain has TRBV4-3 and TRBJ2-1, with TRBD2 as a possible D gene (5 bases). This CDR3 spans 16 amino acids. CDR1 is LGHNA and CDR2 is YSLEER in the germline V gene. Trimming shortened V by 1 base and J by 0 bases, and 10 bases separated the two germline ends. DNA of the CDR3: TGCGCCAGCAGCCAAGGGGTTGCGGGCTCCTACAATGAGCAGTTCTTC. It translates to CASSQGVAGSYNEQFF.

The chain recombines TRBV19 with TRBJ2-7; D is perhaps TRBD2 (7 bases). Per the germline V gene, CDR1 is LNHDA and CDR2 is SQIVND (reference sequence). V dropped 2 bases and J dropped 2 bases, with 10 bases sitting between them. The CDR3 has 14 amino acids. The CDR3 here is CASSIRGGAYEQYF. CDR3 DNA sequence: TGTGCCAGTAGTATACGAGGGGGGGCCTACGAGCAGTACTTC.

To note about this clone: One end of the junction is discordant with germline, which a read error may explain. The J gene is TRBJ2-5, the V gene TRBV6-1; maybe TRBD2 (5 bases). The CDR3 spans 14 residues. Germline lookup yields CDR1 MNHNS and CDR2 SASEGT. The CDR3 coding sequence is TGTGCCAGCAGTGGGTGGGGAGACCAAGGGACCCAGTACTTC. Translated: CASSGWGDQGTQYF.

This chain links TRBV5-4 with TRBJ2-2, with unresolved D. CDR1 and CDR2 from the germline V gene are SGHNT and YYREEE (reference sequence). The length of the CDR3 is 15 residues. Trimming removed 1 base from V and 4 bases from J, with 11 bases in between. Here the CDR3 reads CASSLYQTSTGELFF. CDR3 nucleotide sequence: TGTGCCAGCAGCTTGTACCAGACAAGCACCGGGGAGCTGTTTTTT.